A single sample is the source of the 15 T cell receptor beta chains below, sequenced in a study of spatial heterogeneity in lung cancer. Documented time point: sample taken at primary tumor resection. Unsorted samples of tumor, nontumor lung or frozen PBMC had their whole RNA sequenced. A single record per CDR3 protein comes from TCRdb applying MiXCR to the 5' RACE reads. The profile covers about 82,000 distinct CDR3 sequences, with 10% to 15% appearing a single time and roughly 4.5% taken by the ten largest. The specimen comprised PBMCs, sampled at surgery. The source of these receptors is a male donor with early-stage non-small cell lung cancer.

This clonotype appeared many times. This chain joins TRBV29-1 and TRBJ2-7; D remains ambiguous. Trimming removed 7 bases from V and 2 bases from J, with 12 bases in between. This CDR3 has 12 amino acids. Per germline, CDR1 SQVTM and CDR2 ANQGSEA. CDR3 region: CSAASETYEQYF. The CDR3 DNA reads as TGCAGCGCCGCGAGTGAGACCTACGAGCAGTACTTC.

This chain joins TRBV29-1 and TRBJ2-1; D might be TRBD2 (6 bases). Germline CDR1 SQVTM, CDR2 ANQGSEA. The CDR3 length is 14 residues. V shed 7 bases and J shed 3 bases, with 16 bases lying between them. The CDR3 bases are TGCAGCGGGGGGAGGTCGCCTGACTACAATGAGCAGTTCTTC. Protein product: CSGGRSPDYNEQFF.

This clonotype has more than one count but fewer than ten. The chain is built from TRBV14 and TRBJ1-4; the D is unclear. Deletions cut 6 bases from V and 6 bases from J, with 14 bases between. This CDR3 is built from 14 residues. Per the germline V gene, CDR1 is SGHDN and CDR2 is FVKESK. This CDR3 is CASSAVLSDEKLFF. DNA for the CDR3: TGTGCCAGCAGTGCAGTACTATCGGATGAAAAACTGTTTTTT.

The CDR3 here is CSASYRGRDTQYF. The CDR3 bases are TGCAGTGCTAGTTACAGGGGCAGAGATACGCAGTATTTT. The chain couples TRBV20-1 to TRBJ2-3, with 7 bases lining up with TRBD1. The CDR3 loop spans 13 amino acids. V gave up 3 bases and J gave up 5 bases; unmatched junction bases: 5. Looked up from germline, CDR1 is DFQATT and CDR2 is SNEGSKA (reference sequence).

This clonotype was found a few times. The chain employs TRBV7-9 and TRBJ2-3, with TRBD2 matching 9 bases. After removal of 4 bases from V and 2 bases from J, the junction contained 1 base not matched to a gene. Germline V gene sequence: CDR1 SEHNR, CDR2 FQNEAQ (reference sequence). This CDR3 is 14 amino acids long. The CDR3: CASSWTSATDTQYF. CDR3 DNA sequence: TGTGCCAGCAGCTGGACTAGCGCCACAGATACGCAGTATTTT.

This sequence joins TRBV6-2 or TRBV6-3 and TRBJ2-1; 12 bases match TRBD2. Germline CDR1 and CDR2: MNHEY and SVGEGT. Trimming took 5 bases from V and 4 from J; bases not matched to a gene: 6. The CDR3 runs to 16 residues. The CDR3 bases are TGTGCCAGCAGTCCATGGACTAGCGGGACTTACAATGAGCAGTTCTTC. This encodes CASSPWTSGTYNEQFF.

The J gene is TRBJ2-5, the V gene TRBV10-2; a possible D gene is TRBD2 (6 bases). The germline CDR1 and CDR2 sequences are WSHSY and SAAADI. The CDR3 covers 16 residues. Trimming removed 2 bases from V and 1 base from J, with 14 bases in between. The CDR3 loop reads CASSEPFRGAQETQYF. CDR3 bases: TGCGCCAGCAGTGAGCCTTTTCGCGGGGCCCAAGAGACCCAGTACTTC.

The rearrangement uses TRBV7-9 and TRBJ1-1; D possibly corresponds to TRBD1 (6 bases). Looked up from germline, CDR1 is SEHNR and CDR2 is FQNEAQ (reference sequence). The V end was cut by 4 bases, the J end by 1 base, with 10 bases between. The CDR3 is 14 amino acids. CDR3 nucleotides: TGTGCCAGCAGCTCCGAGGGGGGGAACACTGAAGCTTTCTTT. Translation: CASSSEGGNTEAFF.

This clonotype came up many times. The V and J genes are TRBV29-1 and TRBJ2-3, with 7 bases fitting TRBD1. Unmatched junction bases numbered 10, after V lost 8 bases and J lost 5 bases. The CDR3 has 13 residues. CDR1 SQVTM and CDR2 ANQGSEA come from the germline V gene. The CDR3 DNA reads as TGCAGCCACCAGACAGGGATGGGAGATACGCAGTATTTT. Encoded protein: CSHQTGMGDTQYF.

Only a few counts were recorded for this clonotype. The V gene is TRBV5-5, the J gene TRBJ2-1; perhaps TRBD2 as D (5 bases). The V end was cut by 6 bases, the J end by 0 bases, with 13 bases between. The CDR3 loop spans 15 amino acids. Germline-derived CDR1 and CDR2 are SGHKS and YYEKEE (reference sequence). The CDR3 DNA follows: TGTGCCAGCATCGGGATCCCTAGCTCCTACAATGAGCAGTTCTTC. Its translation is CASIGIPSSYNEQFF.

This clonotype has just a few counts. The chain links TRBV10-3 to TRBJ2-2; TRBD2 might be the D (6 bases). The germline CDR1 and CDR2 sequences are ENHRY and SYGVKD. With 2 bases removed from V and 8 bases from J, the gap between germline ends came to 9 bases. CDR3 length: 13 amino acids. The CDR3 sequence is CAISEMGGGELFF. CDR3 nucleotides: TGTGCCATCAGTGAGATGGGGGGAGGGGAGCTGTTTTTT.

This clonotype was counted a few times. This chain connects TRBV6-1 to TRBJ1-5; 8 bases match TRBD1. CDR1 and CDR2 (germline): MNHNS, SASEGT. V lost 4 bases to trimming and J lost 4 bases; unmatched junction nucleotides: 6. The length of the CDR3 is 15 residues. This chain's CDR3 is CASSAPDRGNQPQHF. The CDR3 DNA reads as TGTGCCAGCAGTGCCCCCGACAGGGGAAATCAGCCCCAGCATTTT.

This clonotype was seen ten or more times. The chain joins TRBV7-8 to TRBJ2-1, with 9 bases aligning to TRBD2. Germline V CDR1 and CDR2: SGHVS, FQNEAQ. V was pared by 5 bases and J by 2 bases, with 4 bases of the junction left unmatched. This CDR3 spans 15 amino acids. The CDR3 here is CASSLGGGAYNEQFF. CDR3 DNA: TGTGCCAGCAGCCTAGGCGGGGGGGCCTACAATGAGCAGTTCTTC.

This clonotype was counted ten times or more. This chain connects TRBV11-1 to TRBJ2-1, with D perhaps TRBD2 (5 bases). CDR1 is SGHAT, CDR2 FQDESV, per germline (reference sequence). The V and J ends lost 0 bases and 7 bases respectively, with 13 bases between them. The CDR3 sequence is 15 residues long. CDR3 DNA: TGTGCCAGCAGCTTAGCGTCTAGCCAGGTGAATGAGCAGTTCTTC. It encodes CASSLASSQVNEQFF.

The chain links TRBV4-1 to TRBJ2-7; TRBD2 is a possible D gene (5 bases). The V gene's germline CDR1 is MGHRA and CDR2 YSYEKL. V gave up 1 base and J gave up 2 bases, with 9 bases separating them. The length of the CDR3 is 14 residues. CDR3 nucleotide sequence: TGCGCCAGCAGCCAAGGAGGGTTTCCCTACGAGCAGTACTTC. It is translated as CASSQGGFPYEQYF.